A single sample is the source of the 5 T cell receptor beta chains below, sequenced in a study of T-cell reconstitution after alpha-beta-depleted transplantation in children (dated by TCRdb to about 2016). This specimen's treatment or condition label, interpreted: allogeneic hematopoietic cell transplantation with graft depleted of TCRalphabeta T cells and CD19 B cells. Libraries were prepared through PCR. Sequencing was performed on an Illumina HiSeq 2500. TCR library preparation used molecular barcoding, with unique molecular identifiers applied to normalize quantification of the TCRbeta repertoire. Starting from the raw public reads, TCRdb applied fastp trimming at Q25, assembled clones with MiXCR and retained in-frame beta chains. When rows share a CDR3 protein, they turn into one entry using the most common DNA and genes. This sample has 540,000 or so distinct CDR3 sequences in its table, and more than 20% of those were observed once. Of the sample, approximately 14% falls within the top ten clones.

The sample consisted of PBMCs, mostly from graft donor cells, taken 360 days after TCRalphabeta/CD19-depleted stem cell transplant. The receptors stem from a boy under two years old who had a stem cell transplant for acute myeloid leukemia, so the T cells may come from the graft donor.

This clonotype was counted at least ten times. The gene calls are TRBV20-1 and TRBJ2-1; D may be TRBD2 (7 bases). The CDR3 loop spans 15 amino acids. The germline CDR1 and CDR2 sequences are DFQATT and SNEGSKA (reference sequence). The germline V and J ends were trimmed by 3 bases and 8 bases, with 20 bases remaining between them. The chain's CDR3 is CSASSKGGYFHEQFF. Here the CDR3 DNA reads TGCAGTGCTAGTTCCAAGGGGGGGTATTTTCATGAGCAGTTCTTC.

The chain joins TRBV20-1 to TRBJ2-7; TRBD2 matches 9 bases. The CDR3 is made up of 13 amino acids. Germline V CDR1 and CDR2: DFQATT, SNEGSKA (reference sequence). The V segment lost 7 bases and the J segment 1 base; nucleotides outside the gene matches: 5. CDR3 sequence: CSVAGVGSYEQYV. DNA for the CDR3: TGCAGTGTAGCGGGGGTAGGGTCCTACGAGCAGTACGTC.

The genes are TRBV29-1 and TRBJ2-7; D could derive from TRBD1 or TRBD2 (5 bases each). Trimming shortened V by 4 bases and J by 6 bases, and 16 bases separated the two germline ends. CDR3 length equals 13 residues. The germline gives CDR1 SQVTM, CDR2 ANQGSEA. The CDR3 region has the DNA TGCAGCGTTGCAAGCCGGGACCCCCTCGAGCAGTACTTC. Encoded protein: CSVASRDPLEQYF.

This clonotype has at least ten counts. The chain has TRBV6-5 and TRBJ1-5, with a tentative D call TRBD1 (5 bases). CDR3 length: 15 amino acids. The V gene's germline CDR1 is MNHEY and CDR2 SVGAGI. V was cut by 0 bases and J by 3 bases, with 9 bases left in between. CDR3 in DNA: TGTGCCAGCAGTTACTCTTCAGGGCCCAATCAGCCCCAGCATTTT. Protein product: CASSYSSGPNQPQHF.

The chain joins TRBV4-1 to TRBJ2-3; D uncertain. The CDR3 is 13 residues long. Germline CDR1 reads MGHRA; CDR2 reads YSYEKL. The ends were cut back, 1 base at V and 10 bases at J, with 12 bases in the middle. The CDR3 coding sequence is TGCGCCAGCAGCCAAGGCCCCTTACAAGCGCAGTATTTT. Amino acids: CASSQGPLQAQYF.